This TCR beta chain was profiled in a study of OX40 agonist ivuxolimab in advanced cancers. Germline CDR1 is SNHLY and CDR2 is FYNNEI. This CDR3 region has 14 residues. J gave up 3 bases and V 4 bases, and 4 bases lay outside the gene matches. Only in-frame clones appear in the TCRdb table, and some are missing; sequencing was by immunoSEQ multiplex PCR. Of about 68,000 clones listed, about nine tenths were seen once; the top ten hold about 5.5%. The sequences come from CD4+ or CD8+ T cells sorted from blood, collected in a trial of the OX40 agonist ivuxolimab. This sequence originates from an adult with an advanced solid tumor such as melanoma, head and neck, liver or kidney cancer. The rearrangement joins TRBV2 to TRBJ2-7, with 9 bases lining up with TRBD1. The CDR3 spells CASSAGQGFYEQYF. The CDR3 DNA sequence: TGTGCCAGCAGTGCGGGACAGGGATTCTACGAGCAGTACTTC.